This T cell receptor (beta chain) was recorded in a study of blood T cell repertoires in COVID-19. On the study more broadly: COVID-19 samples, acute and convalescent, were from the United States, Italy and Spain. Nucleic acid was either cDNA or gDNA, and it came from T cells, B-cell-depleted T cells, or PBMCs.

V lost 2 bases, J lost 9 bases, and 14 bases lay in between. The CDR3 length is 13 residues. Germline V gene lookup returns CDR1 LGHNA and CDR2 YSLEER. Using immunoSEQ multiplex PCR, the repertoire was profiled, and TCRdb retains in-frame clones only, with some absent. The table records 19,000 or so clones, 85% of them present only once. Sequencing was performed on peripheral blood. The chain employs TRBV4-3 and TRBJ2-7, with D perhaps matching TRBD1 (6 bases). The clonotype originates from a man aged 80 or over with acute or convalescent COVID-19. DNA of the CDR3: TGCGCCAGCAGCCAAAGCCGACAGGCAGTGCAGTACTTC. Its protein product is CASSQSRQAVQYF.